This T cell receptor (beta chain) was identified in a study of T cells expressing NK-cell markers (dated by TCRdb to about 2020). General notes on the study: About eight donors provided sorted CD3+CD56+NKG2C+, CD3+CD56+NKG2C- and CD3+CD56-NKG2C+ T-cell subsets, whose TCR beta-chain repertoires were profiled. Among the eight sequenced donors, only one was HCMV-seronegative, while the other seven were HCMV-seropositive. All eight donors whose samples were sequenced were randomly selected healthy volunteers, three of them men and five women. The libraries were sequenced on Illumina HiSeq 2000/2500, MiSeq or NextSeq, producing 2 x 150 bp reads.

In the germline V gene (reference sequence), CDR1 corresponds to LGHDT and CDR2 to YNNKEL. There are 18 amino acids in the CDR3, from cysteine to phenylalanine inclusive. This entry has no DNA. A commercial ELISA kit detecting HCMV-specific IgG in serum was used to determine HCMV serostatus. Peripheral blood mononuclear cells were isolated from blood by Ficoll density gradient centrifugation. This sample was sequenced with an Illumina HiSeq 2000. TCR beta cDNA libraries were made by 5'RACE template switching that added a universal primer site and unique molecular identifiers. cDNA synthesis was primed from the TCR beta constant segment, followed by two successive PCR amplification steps. The paper's data handling went like this. MIGEC was used to demultiplex reads and group the reads by UMI, and MiTCR was used to assemble and quantify clonotypes. To remove erroneous sequences, TCR cDNA sequences were retained only when supported by two or more reads. The tcR package was used for downstream repertoire analysis, and clonotypes were matched between fractions using CDR3 nucleotide sequence together with V segment. VDJmatch was used to annotate antigen specificity against VDJdb, with one amino acid substitution in CDR3 allowed. TCRdb reprocessed the reads and lists each CDR3 protein sequence as a single entry, with no DNA. None of the V and J calls come from the authors' own analysis; TCRdb made them. The table for this sample records 350,000 to 400,000 distinct CDR3 sequences. The biggest ten clones account for around 11% of the sample.

Broad study findings and their caveats: Whether the expanded NKG2C-expressing T cell clones were specific for HCMV antigens remained unclear. In over 5 donors, the dominant CD3+CD56+NKG2C+ clonotypes were among the top 10 CD8+ clonotypes and accounted for about 1.0-7.5% of CD8+ T cells. Those dominant clonotypes were again the most abundant among CD3+CD56-NKG2C+ cells in a few donors, at about 25-65%.

With respect to this clonotype: Which antigen it targets is not known.

The sequenced sample consisted of blood T cells: a sorted CD56 or NKG2C T cell subset, CD4+ or CD8+ T cells, or bulk PBMC T cells (not recorded which). The receptor was derived from a woman aged 50 to 60 in good health. Donor details come from another sample of the same person, matched by shared clones. Recombination joined TRBV3-1 with TRBJ2-3; TCRdb's D gene call, TRBD2, goes unchecked for lack of DNA. The CDR3 protein sequence reads: CASSQVSGAGARTDTQYF.